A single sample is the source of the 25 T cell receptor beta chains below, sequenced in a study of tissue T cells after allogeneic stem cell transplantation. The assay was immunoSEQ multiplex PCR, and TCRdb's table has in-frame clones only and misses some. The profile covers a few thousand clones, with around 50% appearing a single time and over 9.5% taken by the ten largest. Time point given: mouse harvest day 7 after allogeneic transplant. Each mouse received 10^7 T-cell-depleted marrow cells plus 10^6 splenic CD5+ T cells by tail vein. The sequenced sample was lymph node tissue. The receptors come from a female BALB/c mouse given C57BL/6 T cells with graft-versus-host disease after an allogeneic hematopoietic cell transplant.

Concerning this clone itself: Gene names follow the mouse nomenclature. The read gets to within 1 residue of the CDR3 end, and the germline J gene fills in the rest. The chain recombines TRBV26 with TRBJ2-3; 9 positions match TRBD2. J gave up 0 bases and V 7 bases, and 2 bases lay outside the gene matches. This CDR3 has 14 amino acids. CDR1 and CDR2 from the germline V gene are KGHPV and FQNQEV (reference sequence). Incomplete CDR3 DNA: TGTGCCAGCACCCTGGGGGGGAGTGCAGAAACGCTGTAT. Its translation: CASTLGGSAETLY. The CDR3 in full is CASTLGGSAETLYF.

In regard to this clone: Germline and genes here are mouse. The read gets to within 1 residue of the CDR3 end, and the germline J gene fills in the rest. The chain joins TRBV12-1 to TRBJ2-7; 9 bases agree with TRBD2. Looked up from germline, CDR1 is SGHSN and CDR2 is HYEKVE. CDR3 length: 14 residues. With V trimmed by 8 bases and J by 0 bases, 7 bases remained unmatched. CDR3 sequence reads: CATPTGGPSYEQYF. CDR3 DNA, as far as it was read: TGTGCCACCCCGACTGGGGGCCCCTCCTATGAACAGTAC.

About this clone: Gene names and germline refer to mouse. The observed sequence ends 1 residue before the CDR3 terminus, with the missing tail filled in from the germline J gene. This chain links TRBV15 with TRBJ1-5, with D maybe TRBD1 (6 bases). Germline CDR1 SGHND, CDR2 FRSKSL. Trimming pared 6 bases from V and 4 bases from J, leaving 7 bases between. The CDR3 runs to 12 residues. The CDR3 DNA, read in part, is TGTGCCAGCAGGGGACAAAACCAGGCTCCGCTT. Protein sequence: CASRGQNQAPL. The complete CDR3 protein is CASRGQNQAPLF.

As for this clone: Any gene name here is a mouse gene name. The CDR3: CASSQELGGGKDTLYF. Partial CDR3 DNA: TGTGCCAGCAGCCAAGAACTGGGGGGCGGAAAGGACACCTTGTAC. V usage is TRBV5 and J usage is TRBJ2-4; TRBD2 matches at 9 bases. The read is 1 residue too short to cover the CDR3 end, so that end is filled in from the germline J gene. This CDR3 has 16 residues. V lost 0 bases to trimming and J lost 7 bases; unmatched junction nucleotides: 8. The germline V gene has CDR1 LGHNA and CDR2 YNLKQL (reference sequence).

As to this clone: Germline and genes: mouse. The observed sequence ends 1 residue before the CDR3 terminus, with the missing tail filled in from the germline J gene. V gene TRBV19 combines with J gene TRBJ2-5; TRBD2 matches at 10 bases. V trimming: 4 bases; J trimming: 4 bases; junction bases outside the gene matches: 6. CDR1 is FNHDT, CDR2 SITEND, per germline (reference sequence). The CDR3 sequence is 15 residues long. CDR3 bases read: TGTGCCAGCAGTCTTCGACTGGGGGGTAAAGACACCCAGTAC. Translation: CASSLRLGGKDTQY. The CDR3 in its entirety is CASSLRLGGKDTQYF.

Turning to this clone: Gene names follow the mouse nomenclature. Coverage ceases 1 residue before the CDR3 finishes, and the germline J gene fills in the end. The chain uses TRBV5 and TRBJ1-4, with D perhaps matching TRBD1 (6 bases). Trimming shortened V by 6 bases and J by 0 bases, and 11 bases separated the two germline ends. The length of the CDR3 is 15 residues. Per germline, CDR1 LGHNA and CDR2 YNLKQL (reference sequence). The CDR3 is CASSLGQFSNERLFF. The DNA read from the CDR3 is TGTGCCAGCAGTCTCGGACAGTTTTCCAACGAAAGATTATTT.

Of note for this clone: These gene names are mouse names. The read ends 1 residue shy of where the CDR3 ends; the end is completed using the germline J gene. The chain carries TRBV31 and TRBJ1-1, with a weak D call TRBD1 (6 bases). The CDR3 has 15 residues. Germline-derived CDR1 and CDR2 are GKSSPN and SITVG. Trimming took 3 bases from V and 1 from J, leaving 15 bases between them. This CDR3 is CAWSRFRDKNTEVFF. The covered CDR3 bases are TGTGCCTGGAGCCGTTTCCGGGACAAAAACACAGAAGTCTTC.

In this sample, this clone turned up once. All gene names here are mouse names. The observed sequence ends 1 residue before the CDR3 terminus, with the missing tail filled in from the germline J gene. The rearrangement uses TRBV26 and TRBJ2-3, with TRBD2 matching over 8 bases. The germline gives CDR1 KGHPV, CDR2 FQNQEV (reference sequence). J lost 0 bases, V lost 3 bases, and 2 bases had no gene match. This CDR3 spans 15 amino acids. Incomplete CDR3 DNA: TGTGCCAGCAGTCTTGGGGGGGGTAGTGCAGAAACGCTGTAT. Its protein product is CASSLGGGSAETLY. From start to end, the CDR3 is CASSLGGGSAETLYF.

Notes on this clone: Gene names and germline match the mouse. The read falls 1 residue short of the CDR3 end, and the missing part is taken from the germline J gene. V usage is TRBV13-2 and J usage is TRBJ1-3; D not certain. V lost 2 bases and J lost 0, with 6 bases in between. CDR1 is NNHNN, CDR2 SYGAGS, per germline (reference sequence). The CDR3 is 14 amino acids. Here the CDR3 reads CASGERGSGNTLYF. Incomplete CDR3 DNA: TGTGCCAGCGGTGAGCGGGGTTCTGGAAATACGCTCTAT.

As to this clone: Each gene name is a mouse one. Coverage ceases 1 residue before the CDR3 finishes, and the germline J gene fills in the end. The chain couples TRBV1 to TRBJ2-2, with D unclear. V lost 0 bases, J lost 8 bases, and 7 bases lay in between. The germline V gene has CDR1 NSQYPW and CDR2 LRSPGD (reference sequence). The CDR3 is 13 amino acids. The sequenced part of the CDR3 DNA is TGCACCTGCAGTGCAGATATGCTGGGGCAGCTCTAC. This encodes CTCSADMLGQLY. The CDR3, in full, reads CTCSADMLGQLYF.

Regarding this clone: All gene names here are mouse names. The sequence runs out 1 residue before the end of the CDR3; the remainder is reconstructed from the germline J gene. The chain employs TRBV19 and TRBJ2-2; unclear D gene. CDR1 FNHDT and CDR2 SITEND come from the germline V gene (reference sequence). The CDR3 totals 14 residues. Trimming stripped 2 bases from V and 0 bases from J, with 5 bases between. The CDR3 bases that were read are TGTGCCAGCAGTATGACAACAAACACCGGGCAGCTCTAC. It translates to CASSMTTNTGQLY. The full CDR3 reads CASSMTTNTGQLYF.

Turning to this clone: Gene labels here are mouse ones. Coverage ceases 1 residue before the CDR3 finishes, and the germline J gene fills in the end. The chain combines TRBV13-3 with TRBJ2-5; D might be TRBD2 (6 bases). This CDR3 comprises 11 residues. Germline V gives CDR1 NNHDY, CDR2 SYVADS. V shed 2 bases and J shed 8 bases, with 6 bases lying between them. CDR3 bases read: TGTGCCAGCAGTGAGGGGGGCACCCAGTAC. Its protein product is CASSEGGTQY. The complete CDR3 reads CASSEGGTQYF.

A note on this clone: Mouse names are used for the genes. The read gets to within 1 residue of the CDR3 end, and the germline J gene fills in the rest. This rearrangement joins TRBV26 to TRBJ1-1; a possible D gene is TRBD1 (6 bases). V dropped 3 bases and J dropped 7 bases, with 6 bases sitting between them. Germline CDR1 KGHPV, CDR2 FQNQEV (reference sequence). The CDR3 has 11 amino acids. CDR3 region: CASSLQGEVFF. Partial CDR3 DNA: TGTGCCAGCAGTCTACAGGGAGAAGTCTTC.

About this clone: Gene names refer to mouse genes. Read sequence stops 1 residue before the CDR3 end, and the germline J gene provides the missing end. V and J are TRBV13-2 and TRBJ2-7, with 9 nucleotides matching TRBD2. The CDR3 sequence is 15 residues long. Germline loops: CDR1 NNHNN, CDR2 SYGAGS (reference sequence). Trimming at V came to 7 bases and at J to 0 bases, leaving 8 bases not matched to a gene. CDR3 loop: CASSLAGLGSYEQYF. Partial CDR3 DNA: TGTGCCAGCAGTTTAGCGGGACTGGGCTCCTATGAACAGTAC.

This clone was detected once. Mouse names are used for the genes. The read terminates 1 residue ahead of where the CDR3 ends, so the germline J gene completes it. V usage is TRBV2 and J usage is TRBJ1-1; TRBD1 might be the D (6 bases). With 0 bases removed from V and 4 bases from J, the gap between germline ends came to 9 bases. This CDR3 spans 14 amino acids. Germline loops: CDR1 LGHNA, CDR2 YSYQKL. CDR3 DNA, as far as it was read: TGTGCCAGCAGCCAAGATAACAGGGTCACAGAAGTCTTC. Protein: CASSQDNRVTEVF. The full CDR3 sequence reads CASSQDNRVTEVFF. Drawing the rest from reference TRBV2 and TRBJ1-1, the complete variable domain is DPKIIQKPKYLVAVTGSEKILICEQYLGHNAMYWYRQSAKKPLEFMFSYSYQKLMDNQTASSRFQPQSSKKNHLDLQITALKPDDSATYFCASSQDNRVTEVFFGKGTRLTVV.

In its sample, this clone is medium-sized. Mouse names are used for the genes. The covered CDR3 bases are TGTGCCAGCAGTCTCCCAATTAACCAAGACACCCAGTAC. This translates into CASSLPINQDTQY. Given in full, the CDR3 is CASSLPINQDTQYF. V gene TRBV26 combines with J gene TRBJ2-5; D uncertain. Sequencing ends 1 residue short of the CDR3 end; the germline J gene provides the rest. Trimming pared 3 bases from V and 0 bases from J, leaving 7 bases between. The CDR3 is made up of 14 amino acids. Looked up from germline, CDR1 is KGHPV and CDR2 is FQNQEV (reference sequence).

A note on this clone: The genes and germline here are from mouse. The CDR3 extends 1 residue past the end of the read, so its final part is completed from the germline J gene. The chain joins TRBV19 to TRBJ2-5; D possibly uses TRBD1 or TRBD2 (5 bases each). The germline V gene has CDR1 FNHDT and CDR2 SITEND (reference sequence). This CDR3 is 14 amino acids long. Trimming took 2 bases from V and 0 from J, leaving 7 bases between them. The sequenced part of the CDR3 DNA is TGTGCCAGCAGTATGGGGGTTAACCAAGACACCCAGTAC. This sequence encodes CASSMGVNQDTQY. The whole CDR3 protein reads CASSMGVNQDTQYF. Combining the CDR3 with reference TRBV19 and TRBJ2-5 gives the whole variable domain GGIITQTPKFLIGQEGQKLTLKCQQNFNHDTMYWYRQDSGKGLRLIYYSITENDLQKGDLSEGYDASREKKSSFSLTVTSAQKNEMAVFLCASSMGVNQDTQYFGPGTRLLVL.

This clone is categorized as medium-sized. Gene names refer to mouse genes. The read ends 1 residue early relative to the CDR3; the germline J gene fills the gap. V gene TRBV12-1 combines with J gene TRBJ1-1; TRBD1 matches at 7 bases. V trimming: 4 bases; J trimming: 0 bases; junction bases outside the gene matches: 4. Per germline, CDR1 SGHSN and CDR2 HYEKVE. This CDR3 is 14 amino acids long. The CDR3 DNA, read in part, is TGTGCCAGCTCCCTGGGACAGACAAACACAGAAGTCTTC. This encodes CASSLGQTNTEVF. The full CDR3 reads CASSLGQTNTEVFF.

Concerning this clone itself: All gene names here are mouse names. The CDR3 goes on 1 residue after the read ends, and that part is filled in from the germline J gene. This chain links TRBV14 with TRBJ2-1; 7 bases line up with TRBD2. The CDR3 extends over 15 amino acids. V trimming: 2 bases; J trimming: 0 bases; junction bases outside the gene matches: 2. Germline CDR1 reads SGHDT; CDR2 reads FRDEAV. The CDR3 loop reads CASSLAGGNYAEQFF. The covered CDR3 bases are TGTGCCAGCAGTTTGGCTGGGGGTAACTATGCTGAGCAGTTC.

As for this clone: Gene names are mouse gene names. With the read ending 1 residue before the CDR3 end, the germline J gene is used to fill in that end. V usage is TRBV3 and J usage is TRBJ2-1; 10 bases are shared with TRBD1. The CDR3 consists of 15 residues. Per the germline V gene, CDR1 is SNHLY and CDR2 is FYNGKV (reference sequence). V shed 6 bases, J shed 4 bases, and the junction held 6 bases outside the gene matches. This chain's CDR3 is CASSRQGALYAEQFF. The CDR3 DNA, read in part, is TGTGCCAGCAGTCGACAGGGGGCATTGTATGCTGAGCAGTTC.

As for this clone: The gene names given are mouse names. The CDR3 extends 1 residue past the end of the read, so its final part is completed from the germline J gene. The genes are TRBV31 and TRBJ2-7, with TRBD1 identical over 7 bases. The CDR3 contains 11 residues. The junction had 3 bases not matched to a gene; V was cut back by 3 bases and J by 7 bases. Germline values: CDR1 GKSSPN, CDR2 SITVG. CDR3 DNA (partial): TGTGCCTGGAGCACAGGGGTGGAACAGTAC. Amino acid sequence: CAWSTGVEQY. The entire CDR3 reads CAWSTGVEQYF.

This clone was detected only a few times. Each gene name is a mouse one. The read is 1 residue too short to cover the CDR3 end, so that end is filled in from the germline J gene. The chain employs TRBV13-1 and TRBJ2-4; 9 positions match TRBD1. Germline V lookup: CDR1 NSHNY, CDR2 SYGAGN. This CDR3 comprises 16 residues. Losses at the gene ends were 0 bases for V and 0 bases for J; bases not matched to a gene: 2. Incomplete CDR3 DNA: TGTGCCAGCAGTGATGGGACAGGGGCTAGTCAAAACACCTTGTAC. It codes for CASSDGTGASQNTLY. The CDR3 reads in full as CASSDGTGASQNTLYF.

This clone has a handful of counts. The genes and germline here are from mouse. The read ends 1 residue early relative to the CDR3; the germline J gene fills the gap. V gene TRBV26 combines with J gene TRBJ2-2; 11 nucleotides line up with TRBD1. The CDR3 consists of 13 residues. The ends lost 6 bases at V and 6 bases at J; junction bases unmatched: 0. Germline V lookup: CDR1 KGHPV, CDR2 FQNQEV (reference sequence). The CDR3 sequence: CASRGQGAGQLYF. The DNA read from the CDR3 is TGTGCCAGCAGGGGACAGGGGGCCGGGCAGCTCTAC.

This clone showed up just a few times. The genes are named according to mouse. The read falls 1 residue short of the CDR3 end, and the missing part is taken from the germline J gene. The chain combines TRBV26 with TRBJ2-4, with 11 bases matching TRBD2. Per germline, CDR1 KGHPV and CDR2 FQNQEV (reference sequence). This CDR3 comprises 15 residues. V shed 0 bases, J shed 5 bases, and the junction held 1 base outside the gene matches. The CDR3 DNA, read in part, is TGTGCCAGCAGTCTGTCAGGGACTGGGGGAAACACCTTGTAC. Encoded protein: CASSLSGTGGNTLY. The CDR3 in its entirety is CASSLSGTGGNTLYF.

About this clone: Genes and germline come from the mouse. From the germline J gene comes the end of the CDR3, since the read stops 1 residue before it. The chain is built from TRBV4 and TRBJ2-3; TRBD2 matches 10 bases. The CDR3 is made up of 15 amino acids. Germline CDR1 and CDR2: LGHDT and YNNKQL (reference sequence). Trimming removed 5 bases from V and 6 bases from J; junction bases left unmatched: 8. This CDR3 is CASSVGGLGRETLYF. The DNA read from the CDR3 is TGTGCCAGCAGCGTTGGGGGACTGGGGAGGGAAACGCTGTAT. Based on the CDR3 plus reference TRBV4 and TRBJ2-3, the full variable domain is ETAVFQTPNYHVTQVGNEVSFNCKQTLGHDTMYWYKQDSKKLLKIMFSYNNKQLIVNETVPRRFSPQSSDKAHLNLRIKSVEPEDSAVYLCASSVGGLGRETLYFGSGTRLTVL.